A selection of T cell receptor beta chains follows, all from one sample in a study of shared clonotypes between healthy human individuals. Here immunoSEQ multiplex PCR was the method, and the copy in TCRdb shows in-frame clones only, minus some. The sample lists 2 million to 2.5 million clones; 93% were seen once. Sequenced: naive CD4+ T cells from PBMCs. These receptors originate from a man between 18 and 29 years old in good health. Some clones in this sample may be carry-over from other donors' samples. Each CDR3 is given with its conserved first and last residue. A D gene is named only where the DNA matches it firmly. Not every row has a clone size; where given, it reads once, few, many or a size class.

d_call j_call cdr3_length clone_size v_call cdr3_nt cdr3_aa
- TRBJ2-7 15 - TRBV5-4 TGTGCCAGCAGCCCACTTAGCAGGAGCTCCTACGAGCAGTACTTC CASSPLSRSSYEQYF
TRBD2 TRBJ2-1 16 once TRBV4-2 TGTGCCAGCAGCCGCCCGGGACTAGGGGCTGACAATGAGCAGTTCTTC CASSRPGLGADNEQFF
- TRBJ1-2 14 - TRBV27 TGTGCCAGCAGTTTAAGACCGGCCGTCTATGGCTACACCTTC CASSLRPAVYGYTF
TRBD2 TRBJ2-1 17 - TRBV28 TGTGCCAGCAGCTTAGTAGCGGGGCCCAGCTCCTACAATGAGCAGTTCTTC CASSLVAGPSSYNEQFF
TRBD1 TRBJ2-7 16 - TRBV30 TGTGCCTGGAGTGGGCCGGGACAGGGCACGGCCTACGAGCAGTACTTC CAWSGPGQGTAYEQYF
- TRBJ1-1 13 - TRBV11-3 TGTGCCAGCAGCCTCTCGGGGACGTCCTCAGCTTTCTTT CASSLSGTSSAFF
TRBD1 TRBJ1-1 15 once TRBV5-4 TGTGCCAGCAGCCGCGGACAGGGGCGCATCTCTGAAGCTTTCTTT CASSRGQGRISEAFF
- TRBJ2-5 14 once TRBV29-1 TGCAGCGTTGGGTTGTCCCTGGGAGAAGAGACCCTGTACTTC CSVGLSLGEETLYF
TRBD1 TRBJ2-7 15 - TRBV6-5 TGTGCCAGCAGTTACCCGGGACAGGGTTACTACGAGCAGTACTTC CASSYPGQGYYEQYF
- TRBJ2-1 14 - TRBV7-3 TGTGCCAGCAGCGTCCGCAGCTCCTACAATGAGCAGTTCTTC CASSVRSSYNEQFF
TRBD1 TRBJ1-1 15 - TRBV11-2 TGTGCCAGCAGCTTAGTCGGGACAGTCGGTACTGAAGCTTTCTTT CASSLVGTVGTEAFF
- TRBJ1-3 14 - TRBV6-1 TGTGCCAGCAGTGAAAGACAGGTGGGAAACACCATATATTTT CASSERQVGNTIYF
TRBD2 TRBJ2-3 16 - TRBV5-6 TGTGCCAGCAGCGCATCGACTAGCGGGAGCACAGATACGCAGTATTTT CASSASTSGSTDTQYF
TRBD2 TRBJ2-4 16 - TRBV29-1 TGCAGCGTTGAGCCGGGACTAGCGGGAGCCAAAAACATTCAGTACTTC CSVEPGLAGAKNIQYF
TRBD1 TRBJ1-5 15 - TRBV6-1 TGTGCCACCACAACCACGGACAGGGGTGTTCAGCCCCAGCATTTT CATTTTDRGVQPQHF
- TRBJ1-2 13 - TRBV7-9 TGTGCCAGCAGCCGGACAGATCCTTATGGCTACACCTTC CASSRTDPYGYTF
- TRBJ1-3 15 - TRBV19 TGTGCCAGTAGCACTACAGTGAGCTCTGGAAACACCATATATTTT CASSTTVSSGNTIYF
- TRBJ2-1 15 - TRBV29-1 TGCAGCGCCGGCGTCCTCGACGGGGTGTACAATGAGCAGTTCTTC CSAGVLDGVYNEQFF
TRBD2 TRBJ2-1 16 - TRBV9 TGTGCCAGCAGCGTAGTCCCGGGAGGGCCCTACAATGAGCAGTTCTTC CASSVVPGGPYNEQFF
- TRBJ1-1 13 - TRBV6-5 TGTGCCAGCCGCCTGGGGGGGGCTGATGAAGCTTTCTTT CASRLGGADEAFF
TRBD1 TRBJ2-2 15 - TRBV7-2 TGTGCCAGCAAGCGGGCAGGGGGCGCGAACGGGGAGCTGTTTTTT CASKRAGGANGELFF
TRBD2 TRBJ2-5 16 - TRBV30 TGTGCCTGGCAGGGACAGCGACTAGCGGGTGGCCAGACCCAGTACTTC CAWQGQRLAGGQTQYF
TRBD1 TRBJ1-1 12 - TRBV6-1 TGTGCCAGCACCAGGGGGCCAACTGAAGCTTTCTTT CASTRGPTEAFF
- TRBJ2-7 15 - TRBV21-1 TGTGCCAGCAATGTGTTCAAGCGGGATATTTACGAGCAGTACTTC CASNVFKRDIYEQYF
- TRBJ1-2 15 - TRBV29-1 TGCAGCGTTGCATGGACGGGGGCAGCTAACTATGGCTACACCTTC CSVAWTGAANYGYTF
TRBD1 TRBJ2-7 12 - TRBV5-1 TGTGCCAGCAGCCATAATAGGGGGCAGCAGTACTTC CASSHNRGQQYF
- TRBJ2-2 16 - TRBV11-3 TGTGCCAGCAGCGGTTCTCAGGGGACGAACACCGGGGAGCTGTTTTTT CASSGSQGTNTGELFF
- TRBJ2-1 14 - TRBV10-3 TGTGCCATCAGTGAGAGTTCACCAGGGGATGAGCAGTTCTTC CAISESSPGDEQFF
- TRBJ2-1 12 - TRBV7-2 TGTGCCAGCAGCTTTAGAGACAATGAGCAGTTCTTC CASSFRDNEQFF
- TRBJ2-7 15 - TRBV5-6 TGTGCCAGCAGCTTGAAAGTTCTAACCTGGGACGAGCAGTACTTC CASSLKVLTWDEQYF
- TRBJ2-7 15 few TRBV14 TGTGCCAGCAGCCAACGAAACAGGGCTGCCTACGAGCAGTACTTC CASSQRNRAAYEQYF
- TRBJ1-1 13 few TRBV6-5 TGTGCCAGCAGTTCCGGGGCGCGGACTGAAGCTTTCTTT CASSSGARTEAFF
TRBD2 TRBJ2-1 16 - TRBV29-1 TGCAGCGTCCGTCCACGACTAGCGGGTACGTACAATGAGCAGTTCTTC CSVRPRLAGTYNEQFF
TRBD2 TRBJ2-3 16 - TRBV27 TGTGCCAGCAGTTTATCGAGGCCTAGCGGAGCAGATACGCAGTATTTT CASSLSRPSGADTQYF
- TRBJ2-3 15 - TRBV7-2 TGTGCCAGCAGCTCGACCGTTATGCGGAGGGATACGCAGTATTTT CASSSTVMRRDTQYF
- TRBJ2-3 14 - TRBV7-9 TGTGCCAGCAGCTTAACCTCCCGCACAGATACGCAGTATTTT CASSLTSRTDTQYF
TRBD1 TRBJ1-1 13 - TRBV28 TGTGCCAGCAGCACAGGGGGTCGGACTGAAGCTTTCTTT CASSTGGRTEAFF
- TRBJ2-7 13 - TRBV18 TGTGCCAGCTCACCACAGGGCAGCTACGAGCAGTACTTC CASSPQGSYEQYF
TRBD2 TRBJ2-3 16 - TRBV15 TGTGCCACCAGCAGAGATGTGGGGACTAGCCTGGATACGCAGTATTTT CATSRDVGTSLDTQYF
- TRBJ2-2 15 - TRBV9 TGTGCCAGCAGCGTAGACCCAGGGAGCACCGGGGAGCTGTTTTTT CASSVDPGSTGELFF
- TRBJ2-3 17 - TRBV30 TGTGCCTGGAGTGAATTTCGACTGGACTACATAGCAGATACGCAGTATTTT CAWSEFRLDYIADTQYF
- TRBJ2-7 14 - TRBV6-1 TGTGCCAGCAGTCAGACAGAAAGTTTCTACGAGCAGTACTTC CASSQTESFYEQYF
- TRBJ1-1 14 - TRBV19 TGTGCCAGTAGAGACGACGGACCGAGCACTGAAGCTTTCTTT CASRDDGPSTEAFF
TRBD1 TRBJ2-7 15 - TRBV25-1 TGTGCCAGCAGTGGGCAACAGGGGTGGTCGTCCGAGCAGTACTTC CASSGQQGWSSEQYF
- TRBJ1-4 16 - TRBV29-1 TGCAGCGTTGGGGATACGAAGGAACCCATTCGGGAAAAACTGTTTTTT CSVGDTKEPIREKLFF